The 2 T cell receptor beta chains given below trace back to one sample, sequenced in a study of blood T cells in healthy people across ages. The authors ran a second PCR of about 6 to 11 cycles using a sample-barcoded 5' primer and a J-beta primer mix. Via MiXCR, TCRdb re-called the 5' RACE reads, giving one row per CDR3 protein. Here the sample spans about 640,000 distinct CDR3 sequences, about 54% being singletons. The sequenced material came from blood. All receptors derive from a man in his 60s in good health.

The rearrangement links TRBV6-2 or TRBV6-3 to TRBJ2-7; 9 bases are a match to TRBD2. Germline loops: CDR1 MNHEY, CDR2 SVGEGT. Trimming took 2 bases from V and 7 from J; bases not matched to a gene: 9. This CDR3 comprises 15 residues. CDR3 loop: CASSYRGLALNEQYF. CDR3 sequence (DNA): TGTGCCAGCAGTTACCGGGGACTAGCCCTAAATGAGCAGTACTTC.

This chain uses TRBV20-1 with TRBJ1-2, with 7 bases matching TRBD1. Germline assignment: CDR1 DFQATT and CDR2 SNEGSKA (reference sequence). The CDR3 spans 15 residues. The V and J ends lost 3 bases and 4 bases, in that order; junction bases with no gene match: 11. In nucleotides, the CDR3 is TGCAGTGCTAGGCCAAACCCAGGGGGTCCCTATGGCTACACCTTC. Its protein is CSARPNPGGPYGYTF.